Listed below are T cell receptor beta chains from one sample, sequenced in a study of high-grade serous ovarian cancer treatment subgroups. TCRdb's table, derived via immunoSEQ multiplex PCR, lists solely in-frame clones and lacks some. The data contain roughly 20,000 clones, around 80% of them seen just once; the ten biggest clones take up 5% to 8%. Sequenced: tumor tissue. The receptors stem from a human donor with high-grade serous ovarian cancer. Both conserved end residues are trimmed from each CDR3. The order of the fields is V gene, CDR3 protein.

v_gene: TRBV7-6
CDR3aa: ASSFGEGARTEAF

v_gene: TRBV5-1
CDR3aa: ASRDGTYEQY

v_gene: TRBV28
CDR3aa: ASSVLRDGQPQH

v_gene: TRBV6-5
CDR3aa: ASSSGTGGHQPQH

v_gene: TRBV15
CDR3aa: ATWSGYSNQPQH

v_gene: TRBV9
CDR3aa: ASSPRDSYYEQY

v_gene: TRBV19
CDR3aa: ASSIQQGVGYT

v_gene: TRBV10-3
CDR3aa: ATGRGQGNTEAF

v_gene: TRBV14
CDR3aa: ASSQGAAPRGNNEQF

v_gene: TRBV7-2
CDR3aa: ASSIRTSGAGDHEQY

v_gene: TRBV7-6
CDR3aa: ASSSAAPPGDTQY

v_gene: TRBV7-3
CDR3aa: ASSAGTASWANYGYT

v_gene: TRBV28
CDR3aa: ASSLGDYGYT

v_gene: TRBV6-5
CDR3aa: ASSRDRYQPQH

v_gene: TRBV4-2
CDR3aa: ASSQDAGTGNQPQH

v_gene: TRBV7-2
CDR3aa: ASSLRGVDQPQH

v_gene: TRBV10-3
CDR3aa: AISDRSGTDTQY

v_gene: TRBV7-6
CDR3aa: ASSLTSTGTLSEAF

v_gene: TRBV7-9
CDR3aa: ASSRRVGPAYEQY

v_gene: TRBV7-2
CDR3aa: ASSHGLAGGGYEQY

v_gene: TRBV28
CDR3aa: ASSFRGARPQH

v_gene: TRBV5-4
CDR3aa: ASSLRTGSDTQY

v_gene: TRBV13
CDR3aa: ASSYRVPGELF

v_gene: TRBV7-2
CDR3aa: ASSTVAAANEKLF

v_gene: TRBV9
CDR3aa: ASSVTAGGNIQY

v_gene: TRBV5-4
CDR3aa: ASSLPSGRASYEQY

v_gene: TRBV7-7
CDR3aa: ASSLQENTGELF

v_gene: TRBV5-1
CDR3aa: ASSLFPGARGDTQY

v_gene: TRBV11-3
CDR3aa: ASAGAVYNEQF

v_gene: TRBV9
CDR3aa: ASSQSGGPGNEQF

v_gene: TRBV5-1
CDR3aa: ASSSGQGRGEQF

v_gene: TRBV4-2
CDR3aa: ASSPRPPGTSGSTDTQY

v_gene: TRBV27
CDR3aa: ASSFQGDYEQY

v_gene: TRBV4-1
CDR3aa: ASSQDSPFIAGSTDTQY

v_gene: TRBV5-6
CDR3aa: ASSLTSGTYQETQY

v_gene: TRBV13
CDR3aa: ASSLAPGRPKRAF

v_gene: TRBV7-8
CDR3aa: ASSPLGGDGKSGANVLT

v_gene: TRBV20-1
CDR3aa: SAKGHEKLF

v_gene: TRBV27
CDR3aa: ASSLSRTGSTDTQY

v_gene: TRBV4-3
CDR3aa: ASSQVGEAGGYNEQF

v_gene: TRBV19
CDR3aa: ASSIGGSRSQPQH

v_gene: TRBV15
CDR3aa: ATSRGSGSTDTQY

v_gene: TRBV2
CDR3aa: ASRDRGGIGTDTQY

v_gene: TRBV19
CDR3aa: ASSSSGQGPSNYGYT

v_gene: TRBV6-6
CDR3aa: ASSYGTQSSPLH

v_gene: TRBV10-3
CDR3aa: AISESAGNEKLF

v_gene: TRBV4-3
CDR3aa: ASSQDGTSGSGVNEQF

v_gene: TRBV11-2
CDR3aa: ASSYSAGGWADTQY

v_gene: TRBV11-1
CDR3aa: ASSWKAGDVNEQF

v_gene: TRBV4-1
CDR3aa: ASSQDRGRAGYT

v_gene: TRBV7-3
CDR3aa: ASSLMGLYEQY

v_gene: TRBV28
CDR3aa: ASTGDSYSYEQY

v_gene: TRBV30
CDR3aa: AWRERTGGPYYGYT

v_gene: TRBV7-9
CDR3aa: ASSSGGWEQY

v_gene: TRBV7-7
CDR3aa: ASSLEVGGRSYNEQF